This TCR beta chain was identified in a study of T-cell reconstitution after alpha-beta-depleted transplantation in children (dated by TCRdb to 2016 to 2017). With regard to the full study: Using TCR repertoire profiling, the study quantitatively followed how T-cell immune reconstitution unfolded in children after TCRalphabeta/CD19-depleted allogeneic hematopoietic cell transplantation. Broad study findings and their caveats: The high TCRbeta diversity at day 60 in some patients was ascribed to recipient T cells and intrathymic progenitors that had survived conditioning. Apparently early alphabetaT-cell count recovery about two months after transplant reportedly relied on only several hundred rapidly expanded clones derived from non-depleted graft cells. The frequencies of hyperexpanded clones fell over the following months, and after one year, T-cell counts and TCRbeta diversity were mostly attributed to newly produced T cells.

As concerns this clonotype: Its antigen is not yet known. No base quality information exists; no much larger clone differs at one position.

The library relied on PCR. Sequencing instrument: Illumina HiSeq 2500. To normalize quantification of the TCRbeta repertoire, the TCR libraries were built with molecular barcoding that relied on unique molecular identifiers. The public reads were reanalyzed by TCRdb: fastp trimming at Q25, MiXCR alignment, in-frame beta chains only. Rows merge per CDR3 protein into single entries with the most common DNA and genes. This sample gives a few hundred thousand distinct CDR3 sequences in total; 10% to 15% of them show up just once. The ten top clones hold 2% to 2.5% of the sample. The CDR3 spans 13 residues, from the cysteine through the phenylalanine. Of all the DNA, just the CDR3 is kept, 39 bases in frame from base 1. What the treatment or condition label conveys for this sample: allogeneic hematopoietic cell transplantation with graft depleted of TCRalphabeta T cells and CD19 B cells. The transplant recipients were children given TCRalphabeta/CD19-depleted allogeneic hematopoietic cell grafts.

The material was PBMCs, mostly from graft donor cells, obtained 360 days after TCRalphabeta/CD19-depleted stem cell transplant. The sequence derives from a male patient aged 10-17 years who had a stem cell transplant for acute myeloid leukemia, so the T cells may come from the graft donor. The rearrangement combines TRBV21-1 with TRBJ2-5; the table assigns TRBD1, which was not confirmed against the DNA. TRBV21-1 is a pseudogene. The CDR3 region has the sequence CASINRRPETQYF. The DNA sequence is as follows: TGTGCCAGCATCAACAGGCGGCCAGAGACCCAGTACTTC.